These 23 T cell receptor beta chains were all obtained from the same sample, sequenced in a study of shared clonotypes between healthy human individuals. Generated by immunoSEQ multiplex PCR, the TCRdb table keeps only in-frame clones and is missing some. The sample holds millions of clones, more than 80% seen once. The sequenced sample consisted of naive CD4+ T cells from PBMCs. Subset given: CD45RA+ positively selected. The origin of the receptors is a man aged 18 to 29 in good health. Some clones in this sample may be carry-over from other donors' samples.

The chain links TRBV11-1 to TRBJ1-4; D is uncertain. Germline CDR1 is SGHAT and CDR2 is FQDESV (reference sequence). Between the trimmed V and J ends, which lost 1 base and 5 bases, there was a span of 11 bases. This CDR3 is built from 15 residues. This chain's CDR3 is CASSLVAGPNEKLFF. The DNA for the CDR3 is TGTGCCAGCAGCTTAGTGGCAGGACCGAATGAAAAACTGTTTTTT.

CDR3 nucleotides: TGTGCCAGCGGCCCCGGCGGGACCTCCTACGAGCAGTACTTC. This gives the protein CASGPGGTSYEQYF. This chain joins TRBV28 and TRBJ2-7; tentatively, D is TRBD2 (6 bases). CDR1 and CDR2 from the germline V gene are MDHEN and SYDVKM. V dropped 8 bases and J dropped 0 bases, with 14 bases sitting between them. The CDR3 sequence is 14 residues long.

Worth noting for this clone: Other DNA sequences in the sample encode the same CDR3. The gene calls are TRBV20-1 and TRBJ2-7, with D possibly being TRBD1 or TRBD2 (5 bases each). Germline assignment: CDR1 DFQATT and CDR2 SNEGSKA (reference sequence). The CDR3 spans 11 residues. The CDR3 DNA follows: TGCAGCGTGGGACGGGGTCACGAGCAGTACTTC. Translation: CSVGRGHEQYF.

The chain employs TRBV10-3 and TRBJ1-2, with TRBD1 as a possible D gene (5 bases). Deletions cut 11 bases from V and 4 bases from J, with 14 bases between. Germline values: CDR1 ENHRY, CDR2 SYGVKD. The CDR3 sequence is 12 residues long. CDR3 loop: CASGSGTYGYTF. CDR3 DNA sequence: TGTGCCTCCGGCTCCGGGACCTATGGCTACACCTTC.

This chain connects TRBV20-1 to TRBJ1-2; D is unresolved. The V end lost 5 bases, the J end lost 5 bases, and 9 bases lay between the germline ends. Germline CDR1 is DFQATT and CDR2 is SNEGSKA (reference sequence). The CDR3 runs to 11 residues. CDR3 loop: CSAERGYGYTF. DNA of the CDR3: TGCAGTGCTGAACGGGGATATGGCTACACCTTC.

On this clone: This same CDR3 is encoded by further DNA sequences in the sample. The rearrangement joins TRBV10-3 to TRBJ2-5, with 13 bases matching TRBD2. V shed 6 bases, J shed 5 bases, and the junction held 3 bases outside the gene matches. Germline V gene data show CDR1 as ENHRY and CDR2 as SYGVKD. This CDR3 contains 14 residues. The CDR3 DNA reads as TGTGCCATCAGGGGGACTAGCGGGGCGGAGACCCAGTACTTC. Protein product: CAIRGTSGAETQYF.

The chain couples TRBV7-8 to TRBJ2-7, with D possibly matching TRBD1 (6 bases). V lost 5 bases and J 3 bases, leaving 17 bases between the germline ends. The CDR3 totals 15 residues. CDR1 and CDR2 from the germline V gene are SGHVS and FQNEAQ. The CDR3 bases are TGTGCCAGCAGCATGAGAGGACAGACCGACTACGAGCAGTACTTC. Its protein is CASSMRGQTDYEQYF.

The chain uses TRBV19 and TRBJ2-7; D is possibly TRBD1 or TRBD2 (5 bases each). Per the germline V gene, CDR1 is LNHDA and CDR2 is SQIVND (reference sequence). The CDR3 has 14 residues. V dropped 7 bases and J dropped 1 base, with 14 bases sitting between them. The CDR3 DNA is TGTGCCAGTAATCCCCAGGGAGCGTCCTACGAGCAGTACTTC. It yields the protein CASNPQGASYEQYF.

Concerning this clone itself: Different DNA sequences within this sample yield the same CDR3. The J gene is TRBJ1-3, the V gene TRBV7-2; 11 nucleotides align to TRBD1. The CDR3 length is 15 residues. V lost 5 bases and J lost 3; bases outside the gene matches: 3. Germline values: CDR1 SGHTA, CDR2 FQGNSA. Here the CDR3 DNA reads TGTGCCAGCAGCCTTGGGACAGGGGGTGGAAACACCATATATTTT. Translated, it gives CASSLGTGGGNTIYF.

Concerning this clone: At the DNA level, this CDR3 is encoded by other sequences in the same sample as well. The chain is built from TRBV5-1 and TRBJ2-7; 8 bases match TRBD2. The length of the CDR3 is 15 residues. The ends lost 1 base at V and 4 bases at J; junction bases unmatched: 7. CDR1 SGHRS and CDR2 YFSETQ come from the germline V gene. The CDR3 is CASSLMVAGTYEQYF. As DNA, the CDR3 is TGCGCCAGCAGCTTGATGGTAGCGGGAACATACGAGCAGTACTTC.

The J gene is TRBJ2-1, the V gene TRBV7-9; TRBD2 is a possible D gene (5 bases). Germline loops: CDR1 SEHNR, CDR2 FQNEAQ (reference sequence). The CDR3 is made up of 18 amino acids. V lost 1 base and J 0 bases, leaving 16 bases between the germline ends. CDR3 sequence: CASSLVGRSTSSYNEQFF. The CDR3, as DNA: TGTGCCAGCAGCTTAGTTGGCAGGTCCACTAGCTCCTACAATGAGCAGTTCTTC.

This chain joins TRBV7-9 and TRBJ2-5; TRBD2 matches at 14 bases. Trimming took 5 bases from V and 5 from J; bases not matched to a gene: 4. CDR3 length equals 15 residues. Germline V gene lookup returns CDR1 SEHNR and CDR2 FQNEAQ (reference sequence). Here the CDR3 DNA reads TGTGCCAGCAGCACCGGGACTAGCGGGAGCGAGACCCAGTACTTC. Translation gives CASSTGTSGSETQYF.

The rearrangement joins TRBV14 to TRBJ2-5; 9 bases line up with TRBD1. The CDR3 covers 17 residues. Germline assignment: CDR1 SGHDN and CDR2 FVKESK. V lost 2 bases and J lost 1; bases outside the gene matches: 8. CDR3 amino acids: CASSQLVGDRAQETQYF. The CDR3 DNA is TGTGCCAGCAGCCAATTGGTGGGGGACAGGGCCCAAGAGACCCAGTACTTC.

CDR3 nucleotides: TGTGCTGTGTACCGGGGGAGCTCCTACGAGCAGTACTTC. Protein product: CAVYRGSSYEQYF. The rearrangement links TRBV28 to TRBJ2-7; maybe TRBD2 (6 bases). The germline gives CDR1 MDHEN, CDR2 SYDVKM. The CDR3 has 13 residues.

The J gene is TRBJ1-2, the V gene TRBV6-1, with a tentative D call TRBD1 (6 bases). Trimming stripped 0 bases from V and 2 bases from J, with 10 bases between. CDR1 and CDR2 (germline): MNHNS, SASEGT. The CDR3 runs to 15 residues. The CDR3 loop reads CASSEAVDRNYGYTF. The CDR3 nucleotides read TGTGCCAGCAGTGAAGCTGTAGACAGGAACTATGGCTACACCTTC.

Notes on this clone: This may be a read error, as it is one base from a much larger clone. This sample also contains other DNA sequences that code for the same CDR3. The V and J genes are TRBV11-2 and TRBJ1-1; D not certain. Germline loops: CDR1 SGHAT, CDR2 FQNNGV. This CDR3 spans 13 amino acids. The V end was cut by 1 base, the J end by 1 base, with 4 bases between. The CDR3 DNA follows: TGTGCCAGCAGCTTAGTGGGGAACACTGAAGCTTTCTTT. Its protein is CASSLVGNTEAFF.

The chain joins TRBV5-4 to TRBJ1-1; D ambiguous. The V gene's germline CDR1 is SGHNT and CDR2 YYREEE (reference sequence). The CDR3 loop spans 12 amino acids. V lost 3 bases and J lost 5, with 8 bases in between. The chain's CDR3 is CASSSPVTEAFF. In nucleotides, the CDR3 is TGTGCCAGCAGCTCCCCAGTGACTGAAGCTTTCTTT.

This clone was found a few times. The chain couples TRBV19 to TRBJ1-3; D ambiguous. The CDR3 is made up of 14 amino acids. CDR1 is LNHDA and CDR2 is SQIVND in the germline V gene (reference sequence). The ends were cut back, 4 bases at V and 2 bases at J, with 9 bases in the middle. CDR3: CASSTPGAGNTIYF. Here the CDR3 DNA reads TGTGCCAGTAGTACTCCGGGAGCTGGAAACACCATATATTTT.

On this clone: Other DNA variants within this sample encode the same CDR3. The chain uses TRBV7-3 and TRBJ2-2, with a weak D call TRBD1 (5 bases). CDR1 SGHTA and CDR2 FQGTGA come from the germline V gene. The CDR3 is 13 amino acids. V lost 2 bases to trimming and J lost 4 bases, with 5 bases between them. The CDR3 DNA sequence: TGTGCCAGCAGCTTACAGGGCACCGGGGAGCTGTTTTTT. This translates into CASSLQGTGELFF.

Comments on this clone: Other DNA sequences within the sample encode an identical CDR3. The chain joins TRBV19 to TRBJ2-7, with 7 bases fitting TRBD1. CDR3 length equals 14 residues. Germline values: CDR1 LNHDA, CDR2 SQIVND (reference sequence). V lost 5 bases to trimming and J lost 0 bases; unmatched junction nucleotides: 4. The CDR3 loop is CASSLRDSSYEQYF. DNA of the CDR3: TGTGCCAGTAGTCTCCGGGACAGCTCCTACGAGCAGTACTTC.

CDR3: CASSIVWGDTQYF. Here the CDR3 DNA reads TGTGCCAGTAGTATAGTTTGGGGAGATACGCAGTATTTT. The rearrangement links TRBV19 to TRBJ2-3; no definite D call. This CDR3 comprises 13 residues. The ends were cut back, 1 base at V and 5 bases at J, with 7 bases in the middle. Germline-derived CDR1 and CDR2 are LNHDA and SQIVND (reference sequence).

This clone was seen more than once but under ten times. CDR3 sequence reads: CASSFSLNTEAFF. In nucleotides, the CDR3 is TGTGCCAGCTCTTTCAGCCTGAACACTGAAGCTTTCTTT. The chain employs TRBV2 and TRBJ1-1; the D is unclear. The CDR3 contains 13 residues. Per the germline V gene, CDR1 is SNHLY and CDR2 is FYNNEI. V lost 8 bases, J lost 0 bases, and 10 bases lay in between.

In this sample, this clone turned up once. The V and J genes are TRBV28 and TRBJ2-5; no clear D. The germline gives CDR1 MDHEN, CDR2 SYDVKM. V was trimmed by 3 bases and J by 2 bases, leaving 10 bases between them. The CDR3 spans 14 residues. CDR3 sequence reads: CASSFIESQETQYF. The CDR3 bases are TGTGCCAGCAGTTTTATTGAGTCACAAGAGACCCAGTACTTC.